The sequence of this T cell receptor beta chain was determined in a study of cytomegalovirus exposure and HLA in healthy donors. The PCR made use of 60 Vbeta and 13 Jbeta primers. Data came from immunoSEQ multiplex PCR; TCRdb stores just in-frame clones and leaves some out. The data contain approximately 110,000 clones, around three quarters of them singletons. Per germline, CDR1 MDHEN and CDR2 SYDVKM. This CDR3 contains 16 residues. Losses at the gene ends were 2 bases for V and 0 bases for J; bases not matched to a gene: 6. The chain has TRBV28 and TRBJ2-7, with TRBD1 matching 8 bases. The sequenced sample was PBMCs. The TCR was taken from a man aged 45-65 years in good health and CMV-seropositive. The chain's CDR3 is CASSLGGQGSSYEQYF. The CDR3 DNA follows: TGTGCCAGCAGTTTAGGCGGACAGGGAAGCTCCTACGAGCAGTACTTC.